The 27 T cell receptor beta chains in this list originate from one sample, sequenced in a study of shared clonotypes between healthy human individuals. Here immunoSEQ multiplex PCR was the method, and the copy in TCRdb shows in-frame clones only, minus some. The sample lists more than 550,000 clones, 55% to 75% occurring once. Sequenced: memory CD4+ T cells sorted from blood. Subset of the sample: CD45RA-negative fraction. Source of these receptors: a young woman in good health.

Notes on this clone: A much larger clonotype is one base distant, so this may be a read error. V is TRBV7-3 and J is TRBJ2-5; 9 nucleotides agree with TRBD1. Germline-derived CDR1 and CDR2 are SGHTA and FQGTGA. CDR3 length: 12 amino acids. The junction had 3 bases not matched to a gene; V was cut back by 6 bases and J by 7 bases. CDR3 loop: CASRGQGGTQYF. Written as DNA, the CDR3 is TGTGCCAGCAGGGGACAGGGCGGGACCCAGTACTTC.

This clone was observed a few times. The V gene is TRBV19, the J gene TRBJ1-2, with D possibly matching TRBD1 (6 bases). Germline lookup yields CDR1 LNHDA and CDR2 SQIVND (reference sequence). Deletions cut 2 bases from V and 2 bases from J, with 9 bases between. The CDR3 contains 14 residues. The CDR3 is CASSISRGNYGYTF. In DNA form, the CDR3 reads TGTGCCAGTAGTATATCCAGGGGAAACTATGGCTACACCTTC.

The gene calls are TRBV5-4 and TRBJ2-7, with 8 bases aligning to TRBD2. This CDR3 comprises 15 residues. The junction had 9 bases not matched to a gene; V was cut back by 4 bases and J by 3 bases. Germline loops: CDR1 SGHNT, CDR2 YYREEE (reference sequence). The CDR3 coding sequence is TGTGCCAGCAGCAAGCCGGGACTAGTATGCTACGAGCAGTACTTC. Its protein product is CASSKPGLVCYEQYF.

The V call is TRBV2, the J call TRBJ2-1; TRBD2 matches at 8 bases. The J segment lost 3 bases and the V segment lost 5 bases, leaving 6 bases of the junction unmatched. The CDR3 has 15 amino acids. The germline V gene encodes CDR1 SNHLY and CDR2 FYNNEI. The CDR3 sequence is CASSLSGSHYNEQFF. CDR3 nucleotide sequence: TGTGCCAGCAGTCTCAGCGGGAGCCACTACAATGAGCAGTTCTTC. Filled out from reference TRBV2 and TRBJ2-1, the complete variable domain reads EPEVTQTPSHQVTQMGQEVILRCVPISNHLYFYWYRQILGQKVEFLVSFYNNEISEKSEIFDDQFSVERPDGSNFTLKIRSTKLEDSAMYFCASSLSGSHYNEQFFGPGTRLTVL.

This CDR3 is CASSTDGHQPQHF. The CDR3 nucleotides read TGTGCCAGCAGTACGGACGGGCATCAGCCCCAGCATTTT. The chain carries TRBV28 and TRBJ1-5; D gene uncertain. Germline CDR1 and CDR2: MDHEN and SYDVKM. The CDR3 is 13 amino acids. With 5 bases removed from V and 5 bases from J, the gap between germline ends came to 10 bases. The full variable domain, with the rest looked up from reference TRBV28 and TRBJ1-5, is DVKVTQSSRYLVKRTGEKVFLECVQDMDHENMFWYRQDPGLGLRLIYFSYDVKMKEKGDIPEGYSVSREKKERFSLILESASTNQTSMYLCASSTDGHQPQHFGDGTRLSIL.

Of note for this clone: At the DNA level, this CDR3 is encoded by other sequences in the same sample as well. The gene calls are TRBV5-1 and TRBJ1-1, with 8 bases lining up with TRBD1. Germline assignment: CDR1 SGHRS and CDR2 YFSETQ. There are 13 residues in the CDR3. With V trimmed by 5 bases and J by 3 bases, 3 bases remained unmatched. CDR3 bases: TGCGCCAGCAGATCACAGGGGGACACTGAAGCTTTCTTT. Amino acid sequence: CASRSQGDTEAFF.

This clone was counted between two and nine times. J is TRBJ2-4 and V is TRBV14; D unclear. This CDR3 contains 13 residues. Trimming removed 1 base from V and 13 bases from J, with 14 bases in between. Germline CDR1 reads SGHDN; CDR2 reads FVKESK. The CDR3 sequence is CASSQVSPIWQYF. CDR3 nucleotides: TGTGCCAGCAGCCAAGTCAGTCCCATATGGCAGTACTTC.

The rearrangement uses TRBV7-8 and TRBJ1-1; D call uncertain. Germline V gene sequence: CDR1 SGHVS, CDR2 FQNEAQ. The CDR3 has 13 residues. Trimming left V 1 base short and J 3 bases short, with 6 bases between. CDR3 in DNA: TGTGCCAGCAGCTTAGTAGTGGACACTGAAGCTTTCTTT. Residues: CASSLVVDTEAFF.

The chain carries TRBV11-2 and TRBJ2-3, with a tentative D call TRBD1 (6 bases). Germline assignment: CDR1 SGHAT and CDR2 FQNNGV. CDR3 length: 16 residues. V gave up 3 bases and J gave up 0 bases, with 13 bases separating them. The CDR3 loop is CASSFWTVSSTDTQYF. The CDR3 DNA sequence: TGTGCCAGCAGCTTTTGGACAGTCTCTAGCACAGATACGCAGTATTTT. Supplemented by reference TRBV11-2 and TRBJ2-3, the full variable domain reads EAGVAQSPRYKIIEKRQSVAFWCNPISGHATLYWYQQILGQGPKLLIQFQNNGVVDDSQLPKDRFSAERLKGVDSTLKIQPAKLEDSAVYLCASSFWTVSSTDTQYFGPGTRLTVL.

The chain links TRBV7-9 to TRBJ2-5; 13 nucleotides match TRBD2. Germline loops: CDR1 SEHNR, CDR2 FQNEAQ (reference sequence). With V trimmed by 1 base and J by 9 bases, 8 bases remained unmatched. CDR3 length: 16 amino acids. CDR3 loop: CASSLGTSGSITSQYF. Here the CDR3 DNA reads TGTGCCAGCAGCTTAGGGACTAGCGGGAGTATTACGTCCCAGTACTTC.

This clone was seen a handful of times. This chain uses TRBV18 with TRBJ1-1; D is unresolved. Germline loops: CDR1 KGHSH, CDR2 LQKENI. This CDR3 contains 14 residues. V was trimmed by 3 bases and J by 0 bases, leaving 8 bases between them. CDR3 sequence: CASSPAIMNTEAFF. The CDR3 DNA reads TGTGCCAGCTCACCGGCGATAATGAACACTGAAGCTTTCTTT.

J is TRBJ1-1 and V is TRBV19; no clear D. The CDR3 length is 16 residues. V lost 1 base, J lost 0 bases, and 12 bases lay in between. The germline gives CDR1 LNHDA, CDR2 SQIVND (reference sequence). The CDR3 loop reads CASSIVWQSMNTEAFF. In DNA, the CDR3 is TGTGCCAGTAGTATAGTTTGGCAGAGTATGAACACTGAAGCTTTCTTT.

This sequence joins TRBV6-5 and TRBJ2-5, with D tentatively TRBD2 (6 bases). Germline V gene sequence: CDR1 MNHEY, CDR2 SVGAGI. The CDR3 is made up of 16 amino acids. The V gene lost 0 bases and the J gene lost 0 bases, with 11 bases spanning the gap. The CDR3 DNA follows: TGTGCCAGCAGTTACTCGTGGAGCGGGTACCAAGAGACCCAGTACTTC. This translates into CASSYSWSGYQETQYF.

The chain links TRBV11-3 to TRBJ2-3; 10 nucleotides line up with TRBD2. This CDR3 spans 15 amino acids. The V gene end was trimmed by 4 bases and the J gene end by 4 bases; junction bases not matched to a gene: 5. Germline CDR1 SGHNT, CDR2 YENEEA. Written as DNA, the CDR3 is TGTGCCAGCAGCTCCCAGCGGGAGGGAGCAGATACGCAGTATTTT. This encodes CASSSQREGADTQYF. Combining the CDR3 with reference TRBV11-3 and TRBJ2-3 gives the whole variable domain EAGVVQSPRYKIIEKKQPVAFWCNPISGHNTLYWYLQNLGQGPELLIRYENEEAVDDSQLPKDRFSAERLKGVDSTLKIQPAELGDSAVYLCASSSQREGADTQYFGPGTRLTVL.

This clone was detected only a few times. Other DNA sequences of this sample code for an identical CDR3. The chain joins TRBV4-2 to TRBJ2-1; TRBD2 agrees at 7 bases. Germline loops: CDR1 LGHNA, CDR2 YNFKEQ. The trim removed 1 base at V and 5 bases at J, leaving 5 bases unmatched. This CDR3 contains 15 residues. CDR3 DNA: TGTGCCAGCAGCCAAGGGCTAGCGGAAAACAATGAGCAGTTCTTC. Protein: CASSQGLAENNEQFF.

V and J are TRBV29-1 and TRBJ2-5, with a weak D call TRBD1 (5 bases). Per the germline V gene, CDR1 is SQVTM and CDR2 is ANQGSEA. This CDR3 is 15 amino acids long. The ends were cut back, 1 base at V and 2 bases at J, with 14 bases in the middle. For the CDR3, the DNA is TGCAGCGTTGAAGGGGGCGAACCAGATCAAGAGACCCAGTACTTC. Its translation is CSVEGGEPDQETQYF.

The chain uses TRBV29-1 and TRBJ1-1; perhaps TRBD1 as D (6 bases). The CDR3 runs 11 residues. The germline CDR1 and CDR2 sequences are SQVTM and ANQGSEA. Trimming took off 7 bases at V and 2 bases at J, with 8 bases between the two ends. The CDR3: CSGQENTEAFF. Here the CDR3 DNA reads TGCAGCGGACAGGAAAACACTGAAGCTTTCTTT.

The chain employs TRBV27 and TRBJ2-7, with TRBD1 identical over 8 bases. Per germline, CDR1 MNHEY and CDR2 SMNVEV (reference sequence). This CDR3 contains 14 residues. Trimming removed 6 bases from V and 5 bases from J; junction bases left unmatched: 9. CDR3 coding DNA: TGTGCCAGCAGGACAGACAGGGGTAGAGACGAGCAGTACTTC. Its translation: CASRTDRGRDEQYF.

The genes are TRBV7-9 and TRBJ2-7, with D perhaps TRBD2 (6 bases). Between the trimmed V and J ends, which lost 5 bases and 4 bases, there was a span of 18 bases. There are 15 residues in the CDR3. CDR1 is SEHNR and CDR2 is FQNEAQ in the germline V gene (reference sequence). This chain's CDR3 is CASSPKTRLGYEQYF. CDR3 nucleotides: TGTGCCAGCAGCCCTAAGACTAGACTAGGTTACGAGCAGTACTTC.

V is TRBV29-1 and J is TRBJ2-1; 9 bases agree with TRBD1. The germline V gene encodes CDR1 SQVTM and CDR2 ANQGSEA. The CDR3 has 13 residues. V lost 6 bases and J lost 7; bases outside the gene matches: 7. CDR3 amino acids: CSVEGTGWNEQFF. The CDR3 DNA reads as TGCAGCGTAGAGGGGACAGGGTGGAATGAGCAGTTCTTC.

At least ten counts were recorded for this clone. CDR3 sequence (DNA): TGTGCCAGCAGGCCGGGGACAGGGGGAGTCTATGGCTACACCTTC. The encoded protein is CASRPGTGGVYGYTF. The chain carries TRBV27 and TRBJ1-2, with 11 bases fitting TRBD1. There are 15 residues in the CDR3. V lost 6 bases, J lost 4 bases, and 7 bases stayed unmatched. CDR1 is MNHEY, CDR2 SMNVEV, per germline (reference sequence).

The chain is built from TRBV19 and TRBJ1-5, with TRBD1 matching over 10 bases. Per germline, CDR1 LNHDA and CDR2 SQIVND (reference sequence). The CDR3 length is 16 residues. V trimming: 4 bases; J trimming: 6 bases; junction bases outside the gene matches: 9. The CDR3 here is CASSTQKGQGGQPQHF. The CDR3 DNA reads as TGTGCCAGTAGTACACAAAAAGGACAGGGGGGTCAGCCCCAGCATTTT.

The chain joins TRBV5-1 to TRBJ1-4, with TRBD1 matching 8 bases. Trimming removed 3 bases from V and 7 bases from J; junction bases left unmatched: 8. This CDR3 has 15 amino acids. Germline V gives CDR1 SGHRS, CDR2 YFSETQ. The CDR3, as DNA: TGCGCCAGCAGCTCAGGACAGGGACTGCCTGAAAAACTGTTTTTT. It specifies CASSSGQGLPEKLFF.

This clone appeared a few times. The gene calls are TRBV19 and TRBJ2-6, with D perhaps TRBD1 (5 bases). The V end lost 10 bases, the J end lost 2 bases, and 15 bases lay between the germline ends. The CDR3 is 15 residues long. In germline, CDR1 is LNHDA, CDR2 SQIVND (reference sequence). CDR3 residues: CATQSRGTGANVLTF. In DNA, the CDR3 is TGTGCCACCCAAAGTAGGGGTACTGGGGCCAACGTCCTGACTTTC.

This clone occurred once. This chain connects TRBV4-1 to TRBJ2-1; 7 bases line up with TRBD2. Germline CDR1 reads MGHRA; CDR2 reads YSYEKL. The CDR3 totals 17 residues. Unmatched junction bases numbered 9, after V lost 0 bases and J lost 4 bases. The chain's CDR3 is CASSQDAQASGYNEQFF. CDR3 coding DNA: TGCGCCAGCAGCCAAGACGCTCAGGCTAGCGGTTACAATGAGCAGTTCTTC.

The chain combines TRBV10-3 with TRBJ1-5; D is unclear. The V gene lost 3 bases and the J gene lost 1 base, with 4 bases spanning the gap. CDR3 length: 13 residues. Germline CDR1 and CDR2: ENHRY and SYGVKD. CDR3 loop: CAISDRSNQPQHF. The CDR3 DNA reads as TGTGCCATCAGTGACAGGAGCAATCAGCCCCAGCATTTT.

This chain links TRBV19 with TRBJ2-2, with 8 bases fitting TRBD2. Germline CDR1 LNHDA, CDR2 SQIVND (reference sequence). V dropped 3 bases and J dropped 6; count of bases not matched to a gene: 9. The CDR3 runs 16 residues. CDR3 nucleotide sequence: TGTGCCAGTAGTATTGCGGGGGGCCTCAGGTCCGGGGAGCTGTTTTTT. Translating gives CASSIAGGLRSGELFF.